This T cell receptor beta chain came from a study of shared T cell receptors in the human thymus. Produced via immunoSEQ multiplex PCR; TCRdb's table is partial and in-frame only. This table has hundreds of thousands of clones, approximately 85% appearing once. The germline V gene encodes CDR1 MGHRA and CDR2 YSYEKL. This CDR3 comprises 18 residues. The V and J ends lost 1 base and 3 bases respectively, with 22 bases between them. This same sample was also taken into another study, of human thymus T cells. According to that study: Samples came from healthy Finnish infants during open corrective cardiac surgery. It was from resections taken during corrective heart surgery that the thymus tissue came.

The chain joins TRBV4-1 to TRBJ2-7; D is undetermined. The TCR was taken from a girl in the first two years of life with a congenital heart defect. The sequenced sample was thymocytes. CDR3 region: CASSQGHPSTPRNYEQYF. The CDR3 coding sequence is TGCGCCAGCAGCCAAGGGCACCCTTCGACCCCCAGGAACTACGAGCAGTACTTC.